The clone carrying this T cell receptor beta chain was seen just once. The entry originates in a study of blood T cell repertoires in COVID-19. Study details: Acute and convalescent COVID-19 samples came from the United States, Italy and Spain.

Those designated as exposed participants met a COVID-19 case within 2 weeks before study entry. Per the study methods: Amplification of reference gene primers provided the estimated nucleated cell counts. Clones were read by immunoSEQ multiplex PCR, and TCRdb kept only the in-frame ones, dropping some. V, J and clone size reflect that table, while D and trimming were determined from the DNA. The table has 290,000 or so clones, around 84% seen once. The CDR3 is 15 residues long. CDR1 is SGHDT, CDR2 YYEEEE, per germline. V gave up 4 bases and J gave up 5 bases, with 16 bases separating them. Material: PBMCs or T cells enriched from blood (not recorded which). The TCR originated in a man aged 35-49 years who had been exposed to COVID-19. The chain links TRBV5-6 to TRBJ2-1, with D perhaps matching TRBD2 (5 bases). DNA for the CDR3: TGTGCCAGCAGCCCCGTGGTGTCGCGGGACAATGAGCAGTTCTTC. This translates into CASSPVVSRDNEQFF.